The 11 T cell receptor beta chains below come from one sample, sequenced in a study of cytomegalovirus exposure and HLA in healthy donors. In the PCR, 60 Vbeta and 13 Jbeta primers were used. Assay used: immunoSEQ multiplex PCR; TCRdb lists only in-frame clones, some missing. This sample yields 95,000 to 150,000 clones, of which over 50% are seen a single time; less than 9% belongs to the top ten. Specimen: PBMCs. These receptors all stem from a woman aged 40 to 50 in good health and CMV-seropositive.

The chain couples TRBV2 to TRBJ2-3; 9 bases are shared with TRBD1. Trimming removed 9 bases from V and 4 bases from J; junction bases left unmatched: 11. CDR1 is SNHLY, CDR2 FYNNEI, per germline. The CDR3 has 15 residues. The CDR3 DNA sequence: TGTGCCAGTGACACCGGGACAGGGAGCCCAGATACGCAGTATTTT. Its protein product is CASDTGTGSPDTQYF.

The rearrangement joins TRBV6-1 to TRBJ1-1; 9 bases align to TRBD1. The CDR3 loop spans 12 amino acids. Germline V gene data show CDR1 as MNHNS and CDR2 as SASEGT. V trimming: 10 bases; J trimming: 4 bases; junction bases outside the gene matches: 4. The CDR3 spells CATRDRVTEAFF. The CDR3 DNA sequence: TGTGCCACCCGGGACAGGGTCACTGAAGCTTTCTTT.

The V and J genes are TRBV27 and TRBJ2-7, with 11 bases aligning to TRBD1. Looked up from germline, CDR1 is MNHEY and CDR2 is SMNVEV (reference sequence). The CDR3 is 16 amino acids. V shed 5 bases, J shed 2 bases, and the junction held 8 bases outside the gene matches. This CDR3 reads CASSAGTGGTTYEQYF. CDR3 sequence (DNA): TGTGCCAGCAGTGCGGGGACAGGGGGTACGACCTACGAGCAGTACTTC.

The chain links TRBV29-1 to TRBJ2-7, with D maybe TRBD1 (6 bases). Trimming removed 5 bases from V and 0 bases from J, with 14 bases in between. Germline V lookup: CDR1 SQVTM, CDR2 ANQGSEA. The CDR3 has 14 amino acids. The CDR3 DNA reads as TGCAGCGTTCTGGGGGAACAGGGCTCCTACGAGCAGTACTTC. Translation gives CSVLGEQGSYEQYF.

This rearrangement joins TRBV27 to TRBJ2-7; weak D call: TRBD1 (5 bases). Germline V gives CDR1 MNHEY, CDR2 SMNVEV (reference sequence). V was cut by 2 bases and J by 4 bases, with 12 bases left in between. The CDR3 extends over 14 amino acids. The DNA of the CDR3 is TGTGCCAGCAGTTTAAGACAGAGGAATTACGAGCAGTACTTC. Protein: CASSLRQRNYEQYF.

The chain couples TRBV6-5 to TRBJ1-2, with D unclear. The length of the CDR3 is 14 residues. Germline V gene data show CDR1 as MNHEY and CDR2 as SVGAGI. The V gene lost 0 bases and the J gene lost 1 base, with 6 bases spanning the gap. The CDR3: CASSYSAVNYGYTF. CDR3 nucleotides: TGTGCCAGCAGTTACTCGGCGGTTAACTATGGCTACACCTTC.

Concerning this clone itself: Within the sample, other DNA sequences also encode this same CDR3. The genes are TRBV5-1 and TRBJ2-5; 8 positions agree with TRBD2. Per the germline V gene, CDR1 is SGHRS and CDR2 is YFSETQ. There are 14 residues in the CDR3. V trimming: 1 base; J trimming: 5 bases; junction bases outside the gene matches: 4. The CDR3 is CASSLSGGRETQYF. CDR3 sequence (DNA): TGCGCCAGCAGCTTGAGCGGGGGCAGGGAGACCCAGTACTTC.

In nucleotides, the CDR3 is TGTGCCAGCAGCTTAGGGCGCGGGGCCGACTATGGCTACACCTTC. Translating it yields CASSLGRGADYGYTF. The rearrangement joins TRBV7-9 to TRBJ1-2; D possibly corresponds to TRBD1 (5 bases). V lost 1 base and J 3 bases, leaving 12 bases between the germline ends. Germline assignment: CDR1 SEHNR and CDR2 FQNEAQ (reference sequence). CDR3 length: 15 amino acids. The variable domain in full, completed from reference TRBV7-9 and TRBJ1-2, reads DTGVSQNPRHKITKRGQNVTFRCDPISEHNRLYWYRQTLGQGPEFLTYFQNEAQLEKSRLLSDRFSAERPKGSFSTLEIQRTEQGDSAMYLCASSLGRGADYGYTFGSGTRLTVV.

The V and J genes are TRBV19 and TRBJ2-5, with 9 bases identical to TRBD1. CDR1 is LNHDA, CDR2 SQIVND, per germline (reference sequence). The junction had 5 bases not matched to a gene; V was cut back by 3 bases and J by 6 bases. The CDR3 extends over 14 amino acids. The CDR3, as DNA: TGTGCCAGTAGTATTGGGACAGGGACGAAGACCCAGTACTTC. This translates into CASSIGTGTKTQYF.

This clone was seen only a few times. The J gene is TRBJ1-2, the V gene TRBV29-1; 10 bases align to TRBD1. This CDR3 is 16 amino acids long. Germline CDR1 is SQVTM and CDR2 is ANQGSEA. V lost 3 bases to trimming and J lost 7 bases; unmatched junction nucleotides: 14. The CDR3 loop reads CSVDPYATGQGIGYTF. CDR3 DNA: TGCAGCGTTGACCCTTATGCCACGGGACAGGGGATTGGCTACACCTTC.

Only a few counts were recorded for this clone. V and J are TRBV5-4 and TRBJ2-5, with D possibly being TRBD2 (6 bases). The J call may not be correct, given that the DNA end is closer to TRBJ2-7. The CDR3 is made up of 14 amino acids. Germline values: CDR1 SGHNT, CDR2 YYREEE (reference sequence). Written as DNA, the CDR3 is TGTGCCAGCAGCTTTTGGACTAAATCTCCCGAGCAGTACTTC. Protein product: CASSFWTKSPEQYF.